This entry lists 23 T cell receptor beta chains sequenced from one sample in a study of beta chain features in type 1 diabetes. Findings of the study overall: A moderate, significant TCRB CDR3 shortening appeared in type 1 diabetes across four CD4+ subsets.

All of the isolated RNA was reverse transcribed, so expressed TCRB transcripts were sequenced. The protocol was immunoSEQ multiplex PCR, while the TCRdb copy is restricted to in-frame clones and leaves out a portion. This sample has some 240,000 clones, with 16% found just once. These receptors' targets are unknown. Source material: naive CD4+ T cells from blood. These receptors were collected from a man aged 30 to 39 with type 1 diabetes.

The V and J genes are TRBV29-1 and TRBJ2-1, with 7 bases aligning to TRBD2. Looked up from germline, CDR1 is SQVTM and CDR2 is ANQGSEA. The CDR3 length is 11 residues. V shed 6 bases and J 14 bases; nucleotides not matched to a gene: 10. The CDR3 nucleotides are TGCAGCGTAGGCTGGACTAGTAAAAAGTTCTTC. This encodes CSVGWTSKKFF.

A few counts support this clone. The CDR3 loop is CASTTSRENGETQYF. The DNA of the CDR3 is TGTGCCAGCACCACCTCCAGGGAGAACGGAGAGACCCAGTACTTC. The chain is built from TRBV25-1 and TRBJ2-5; either TRBD1 or TRBD2 may supply D (5 bases each). The CDR3 runs 15 residues. Germline V gene lookup returns CDR1 MGHDK and CDR2 SYGVNS. V was shortened by 7 bases and J by 4 bases, with 19 bases between the two germline ends.

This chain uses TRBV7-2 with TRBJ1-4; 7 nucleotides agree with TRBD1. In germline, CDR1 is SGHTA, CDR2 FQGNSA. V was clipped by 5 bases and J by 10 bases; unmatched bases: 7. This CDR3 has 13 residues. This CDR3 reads CASSPRQGGKLFF. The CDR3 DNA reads TGTGCCAGCAGCCCGCGACAGGGCGGAAAACTGTTTTTT.

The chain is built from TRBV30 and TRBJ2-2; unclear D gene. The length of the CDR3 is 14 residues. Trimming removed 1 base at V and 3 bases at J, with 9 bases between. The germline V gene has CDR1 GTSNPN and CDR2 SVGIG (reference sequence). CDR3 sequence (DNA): TGTGCCTGGAGTGCCGACCCATACACCGGGGAGCTGTTTTTT. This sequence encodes CAWSADPYTGELFF.

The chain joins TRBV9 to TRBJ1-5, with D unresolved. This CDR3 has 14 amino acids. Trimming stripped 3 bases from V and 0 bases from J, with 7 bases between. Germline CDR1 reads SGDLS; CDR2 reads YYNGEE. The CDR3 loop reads CASSEGPSNQPQHF. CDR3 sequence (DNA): TGTGCCAGCAGCGAGGGCCCTAGCAATCAGCCCCAGCATTTT.

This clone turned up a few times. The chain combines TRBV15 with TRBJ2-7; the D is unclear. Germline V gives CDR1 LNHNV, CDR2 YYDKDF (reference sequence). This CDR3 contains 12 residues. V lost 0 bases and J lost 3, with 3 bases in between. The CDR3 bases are TGTGCCACCAGCAGAGACCTCTACGAGCAGTACTTC. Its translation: CATSRDLYEQYF.

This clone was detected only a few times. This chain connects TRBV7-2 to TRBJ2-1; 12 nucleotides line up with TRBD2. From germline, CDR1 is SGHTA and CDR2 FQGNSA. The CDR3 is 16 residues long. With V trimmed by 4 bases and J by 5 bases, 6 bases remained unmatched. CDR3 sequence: CASSYLRTSGNNEQFF. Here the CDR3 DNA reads TGTGCCAGCAGCTATTTGAGGACTAGCGGGAACAATGAGCAGTTCTTC.

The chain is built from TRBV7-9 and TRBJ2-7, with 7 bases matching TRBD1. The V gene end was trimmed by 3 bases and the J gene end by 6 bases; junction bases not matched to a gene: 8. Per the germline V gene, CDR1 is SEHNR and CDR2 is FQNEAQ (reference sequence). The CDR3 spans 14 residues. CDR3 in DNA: TGTGCCAGCAGCTTTGAGGGACAGAGGATCGAGCAGTACTTC. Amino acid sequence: CASSFEGQRIEQYF.

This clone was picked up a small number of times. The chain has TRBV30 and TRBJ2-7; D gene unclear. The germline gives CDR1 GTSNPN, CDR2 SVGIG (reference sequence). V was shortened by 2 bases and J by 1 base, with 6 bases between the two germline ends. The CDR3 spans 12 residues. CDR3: CAWSPRSYEQYF. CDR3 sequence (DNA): TGTGCCTGGAGTCCCCGGTCCTACGAGCAGTACTTC.

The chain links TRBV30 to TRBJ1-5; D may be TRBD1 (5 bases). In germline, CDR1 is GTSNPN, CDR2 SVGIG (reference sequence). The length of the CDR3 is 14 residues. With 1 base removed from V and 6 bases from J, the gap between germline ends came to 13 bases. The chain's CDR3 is CAWSEGLVSQPQHF. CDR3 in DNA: TGTGCCTGGAGTGAGGGGTTGGTCAGTCAGCCCCAGCATTTT.

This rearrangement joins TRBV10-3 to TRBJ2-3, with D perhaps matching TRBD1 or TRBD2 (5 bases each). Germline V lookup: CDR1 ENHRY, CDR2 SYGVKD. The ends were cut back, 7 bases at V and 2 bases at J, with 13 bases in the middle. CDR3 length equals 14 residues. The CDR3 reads CAIMPGRDTDTQYF. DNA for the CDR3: TGTGCCATCATGCCGGGACGGGACACAGATACGCAGTATTTT.

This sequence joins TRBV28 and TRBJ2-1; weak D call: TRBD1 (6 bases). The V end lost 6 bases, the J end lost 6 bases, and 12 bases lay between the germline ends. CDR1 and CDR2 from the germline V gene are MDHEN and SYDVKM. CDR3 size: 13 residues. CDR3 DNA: TGTGCCAGCAGGTCCGGACAGAGCAATGAGCAGTTCTTC. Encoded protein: CASRSGQSNEQFF.

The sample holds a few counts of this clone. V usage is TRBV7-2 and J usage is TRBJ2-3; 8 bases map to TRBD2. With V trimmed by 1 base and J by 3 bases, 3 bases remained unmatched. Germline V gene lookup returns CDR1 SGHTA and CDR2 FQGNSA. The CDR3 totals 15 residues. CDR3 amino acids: CASSLVGLGTDTQYF. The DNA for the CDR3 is TGTGCCAGCAGCTTAGTGGGACTAGGGACAGATACGCAGTATTTT.

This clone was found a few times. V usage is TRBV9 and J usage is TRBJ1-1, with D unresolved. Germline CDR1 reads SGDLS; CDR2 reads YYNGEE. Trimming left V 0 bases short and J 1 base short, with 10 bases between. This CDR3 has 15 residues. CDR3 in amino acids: CASSVAEGKNTEAFF. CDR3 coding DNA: TGTGCCAGCAGCGTAGCAGAGGGAAAGAACACTGAAGCTTTCTTT.

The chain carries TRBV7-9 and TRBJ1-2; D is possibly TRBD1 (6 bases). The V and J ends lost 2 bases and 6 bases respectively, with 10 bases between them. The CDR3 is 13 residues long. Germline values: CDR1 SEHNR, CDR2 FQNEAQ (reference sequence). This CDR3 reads CASSLRGTHGYTF. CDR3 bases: TGTGCCAGCAGCTTAAGGGGGACCCATGGCTACACCTTC. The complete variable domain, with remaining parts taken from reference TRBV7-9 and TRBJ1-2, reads DTGVSQNPRHKITKRGQNVTFRCDPISEHNRLYWYRQTLGQGPEFLTYFQNEAQLEKSRLLSDRFSAERPKGSFSTLEIQRTEQGDSAMYLCASSLRGTHGYTFGSGTRLTVV.

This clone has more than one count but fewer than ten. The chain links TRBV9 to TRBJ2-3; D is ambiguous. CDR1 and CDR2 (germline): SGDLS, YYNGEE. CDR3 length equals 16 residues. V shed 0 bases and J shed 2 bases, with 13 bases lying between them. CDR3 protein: CASSVAYGRATDTQYF. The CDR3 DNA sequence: TGTGCCAGCAGCGTAGCGTATGGTAGAGCCACAGATACGCAGTATTTT.

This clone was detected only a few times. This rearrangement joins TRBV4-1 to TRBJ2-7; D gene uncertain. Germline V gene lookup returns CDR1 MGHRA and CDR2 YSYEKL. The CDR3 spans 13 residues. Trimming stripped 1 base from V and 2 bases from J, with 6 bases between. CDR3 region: CASSQVGTYEQYF. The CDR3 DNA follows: TGCGCCAGCAGCCAAGTAGGAACCTACGAGCAGTACTTC.

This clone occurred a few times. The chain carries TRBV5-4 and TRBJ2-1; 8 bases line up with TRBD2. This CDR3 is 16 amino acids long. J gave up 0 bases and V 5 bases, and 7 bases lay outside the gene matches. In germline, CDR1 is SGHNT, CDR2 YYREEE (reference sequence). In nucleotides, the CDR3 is TGTGCCAGCAGTGCCGGGGGGGTCAGCTCCTACAATGAGCAGTTCTTC. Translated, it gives CASSAGGVSSYNEQFF.

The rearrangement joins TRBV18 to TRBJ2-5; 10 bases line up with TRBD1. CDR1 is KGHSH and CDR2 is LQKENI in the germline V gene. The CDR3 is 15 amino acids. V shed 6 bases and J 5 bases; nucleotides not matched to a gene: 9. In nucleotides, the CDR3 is TGTGCCAGCTCCCCCGGGACAGGGGCTGGCGAGACCCAGTACTTC. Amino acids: CASSPGTGAGETQYF.

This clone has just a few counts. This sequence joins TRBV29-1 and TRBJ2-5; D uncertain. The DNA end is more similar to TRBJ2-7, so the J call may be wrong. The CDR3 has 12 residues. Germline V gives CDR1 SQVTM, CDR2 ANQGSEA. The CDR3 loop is CSVGGSSYEQYF. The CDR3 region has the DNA TGCAGCGTAGGCGGTAGCTCCTACGAGCAGTACTTC.

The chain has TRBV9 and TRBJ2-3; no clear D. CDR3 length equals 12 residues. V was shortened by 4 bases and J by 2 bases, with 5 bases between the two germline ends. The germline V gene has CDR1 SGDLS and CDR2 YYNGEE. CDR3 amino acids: CASSSYTDTQYF. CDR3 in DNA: TGTGCCAGCAGCTCCTACACAGATACGCAGTATTTT. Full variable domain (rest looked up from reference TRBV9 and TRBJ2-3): DSGVTQTPKHLITATGQRVTLRCSPRSGDLSVYWYQQSLDQGLQFLIQYYNGEERAKGNILERFSAQQFPDLHSELNLSSLELGDSALYFCASSSYTDTQYFGPGTRLTVL.

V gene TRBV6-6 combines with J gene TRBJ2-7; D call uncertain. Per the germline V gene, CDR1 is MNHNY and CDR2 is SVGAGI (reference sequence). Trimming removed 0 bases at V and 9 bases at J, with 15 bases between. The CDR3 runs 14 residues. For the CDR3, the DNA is TGTGCCAGCAGTTACTCCCCGACGGGCCCTGGGCAGTACTTC. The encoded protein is CASSYSPTGPGQYF.

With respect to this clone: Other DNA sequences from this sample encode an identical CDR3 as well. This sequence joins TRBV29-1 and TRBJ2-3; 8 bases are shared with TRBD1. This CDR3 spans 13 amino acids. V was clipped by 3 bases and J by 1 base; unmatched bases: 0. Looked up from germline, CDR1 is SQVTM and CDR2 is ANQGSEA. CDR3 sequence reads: CSVEDRGTDTQYF. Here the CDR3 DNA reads TGCAGCGTTGAGGACAGGGGCACAGATACGCAGTATTTT.